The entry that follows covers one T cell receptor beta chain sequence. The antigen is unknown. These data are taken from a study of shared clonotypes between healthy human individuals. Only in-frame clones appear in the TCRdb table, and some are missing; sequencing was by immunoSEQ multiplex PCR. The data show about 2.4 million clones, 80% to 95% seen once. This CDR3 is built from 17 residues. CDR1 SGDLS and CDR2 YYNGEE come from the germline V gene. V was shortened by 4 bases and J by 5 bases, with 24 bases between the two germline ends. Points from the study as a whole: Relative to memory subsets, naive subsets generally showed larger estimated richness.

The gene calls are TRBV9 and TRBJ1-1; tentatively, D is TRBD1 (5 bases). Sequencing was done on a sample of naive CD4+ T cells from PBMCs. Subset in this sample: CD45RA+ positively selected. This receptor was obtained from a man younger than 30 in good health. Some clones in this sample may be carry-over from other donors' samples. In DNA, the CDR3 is TGTGCCAGCAGCCCCCGTTTATTGTCGGGGGGAAATACTGAAGCTTTCTTT. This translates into CASSPRLLSGGNTEAFF.